This TCR beta chain is from a study of shared T cell receptors in the human thymus. Germline lookup yields CDR1 MNHEY and CDR2 SMNVEV (reference sequence). With 3 bases clipped from V and 4 bases from J, the junction kept 3 bases outside the gene matches. This CDR3 contains 14 residues. Sequenced by immunoSEQ multiplex PCR; TCRdb stores in-frame clones only, minus some. The sample holds 700,000 or so clones, 80% to 90% seen once. In its sample, this clone was seen a few times. These records were also assigned to another study, of human thymus T cells.

The J gene is TRBJ1-5, the V gene TRBV27; 7 bases map to TRBD1. The origin of this receptor is a girl in the first two years of life with a congenital heart defect. Sequencing used thymocytes. The CDR3 coding sequence is TGTGCCAGCAGTTTGACAGGGCAAAATCAGCCCCAGCATTTT. This sequence encodes CASSLTGQNQPQHF.